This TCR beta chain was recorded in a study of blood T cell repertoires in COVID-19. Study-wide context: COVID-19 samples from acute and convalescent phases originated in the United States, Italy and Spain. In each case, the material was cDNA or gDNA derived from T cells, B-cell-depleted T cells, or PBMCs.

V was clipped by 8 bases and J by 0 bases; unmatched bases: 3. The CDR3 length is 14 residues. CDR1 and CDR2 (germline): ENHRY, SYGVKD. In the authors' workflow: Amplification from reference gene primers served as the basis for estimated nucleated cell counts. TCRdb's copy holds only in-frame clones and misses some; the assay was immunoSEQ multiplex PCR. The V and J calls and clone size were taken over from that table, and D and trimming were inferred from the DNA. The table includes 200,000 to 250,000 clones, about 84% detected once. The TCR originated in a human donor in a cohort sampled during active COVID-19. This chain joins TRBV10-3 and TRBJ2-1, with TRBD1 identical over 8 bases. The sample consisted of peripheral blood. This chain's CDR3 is CAIRGTGSYNEQFF. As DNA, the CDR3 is TGTGCCATCCGAGGGACAGGCTCCTACAATGAGCAGTTCTTC.